This T cell receptor (beta chain) emerged from a study of OX40 agonist ivuxolimab in advanced cancers. Study as a whole: With a range of 23 to 79, age averaged about 58 years, and around 83% were male. Partial responses occurred in three patients (one hepatocellular carcinoma, two cutaneous melanoma).

Remarks on this clone: The target antigen is unknown.

General study results and limits: Also showing low normalized T-cell clonal expansion were some of the nonresponders. Relative to CD4+ cells, CD8+ T cells on average had more expanded clones.

In germline, CDR1 is SGHVS, CDR2 FQNEAQ. Trimming pared 1 base from V and 2 bases from J, leaving 15 bases between. This CDR3 is 17 amino acids long. Libraries were prepared by immunoSEQ multiplex PCR; TCRdb keeps only in-frame clonotypes and omits some of them. Of 60,000 to 75,000 clones in the sample, around 93% were seen once. This TCR was recovered from an adult with an advanced solid tumor such as melanoma, head and neck, liver or kidney cancer. The material sequenced was CD4+ or CD8+ T cells sorted from blood, taken in a trial of the OX40 agonist ivuxolimab. The V gene is TRBV7-8, the J gene TRBJ2-1; D may be TRBD2 (6 bases). The CDR3 sequence: CASSLGSGEVAYNEQFF. The CDR3 DNA follows: TGTGCCAGCAGCTTAGGTTCGGGGGAAGTGGCCTACAATGAGCAGTTCTTC.